The present T cell receptor beta chain was sequenced within a study of T cells after posttransplantation cyclophosphamide. Findings and limits, study-wide: Donor-recipient repertoire similarity was low at 1-2 months, rising over year one.

A note on this clone: No antigen is known for it.

The naive gate required viable CD3+CD4+ or CD3+CD8+ cells with CCR7+CD45RA+CD45RO-CD95-CD27+CD28+ phenotype. The junction had 8 bases not matched to a gene; V was cut back by 7 bases and J by 4 bases. The CDR3 runs 14 residues. Germline V gene lookup returns CDR1 LNHDA and CDR2 SQIVND (reference sequence). This table comes from immunoSEQ multiplex PCR, and its TCRdb copy is limited to in-frame clones, with some not included. This repertoire shows more than 30,000 clones, under 95% found once; its top ten account for approximately 0.25%. The rearrangement joins TRBV19 to TRBJ1-2; 8 nucleotides line up with TRBD1. This TCR came from a woman between 55 and 75 years old in good health, CMV-negative, and a related stem cell transplant donor. Sequenced material: naive CD4+ T cells sorted from PBMCs. CDR3 in amino acids: CASTPRQGPYGYTF. In nucleotides, the CDR3 is TGTGCCAGTACCCCCCGACAGGGGCCCTATGGCTACACCTTC.